These 27 T cell receptor beta chains share one sample of origin, sequenced in a study of T cell changes during pregnancy in multiple sclerosis. The assay was immunoSEQ multiplex PCR, and TCRdb's table has in-frame clones only and misses some. Counted here are tens of thousands of clones, almost 95% occurring once; the ten biggest clones make up about 0.75%. The input for sequencing was CD4+ T cells from peripheral blood mononuclear cells, taken in the third trimester of pregnancy. The receptors shown here come from a female donor with multiple sclerosis, enrolled in a pregnancy study.

The J gene is TRBJ1-2, the V gene TRBV27; 10 bases fit TRBD1. V shed 6 bases and J 8 bases; nucleotides not matched to a gene: 9. CDR1 and CDR2 from the germline V gene are MNHEY and SMNVEV (reference sequence). This CDR3 has 14 amino acids. The chain's CDR3 is CASRRTGTGVGYTF. CDR3 sequence (DNA): TGTGCCAGCAGGCGCACCGGGACAGGGGTCGGCTACACCTTC.

This rearrangement joins TRBV6-5 to TRBJ1-2; 9 bases are a match to TRBD1. CDR1 and CDR2 (germline): MNHEY, SVGAGI. This CDR3 region has 14 residues. V lost 4 bases to trimming and J lost 12 bases; unmatched junction nucleotides: 12. In DNA form, the CDR3 reads TGTGCCAGCAGTTCGCCGGGACAGGGAAAAAAAGACACCTTC. It yields the protein CASSSPGQGKKDTF.

A single count supports this clone. The V call is TRBV5-1, the J call TRBJ2-5; D is uncertain. Trimming stripped 3 bases from V and 0 bases from J, with 9 bases between. The germline V gene has CDR1 SGHRS and CDR2 YFSETQ. The CDR3 runs 14 residues. The CDR3 here is CASSSGLYQETQYF. CDR3 nucleotides: TGCGCCAGCAGCTCAGGCCTGTACCAAGAGACCCAGTACTTC.

The DNA for the CDR3 is TGTGCCAGCAGCAAGCAGGGGCGCATTGGTCAAGCTAACTATGGCTACACCTTC. Amino acids: CASSKQGRIGQANYGYTF. The gene calls are TRBV21-1 and TRBJ1-2; the table's D call, TRBD1, has no DNA check behind it. TRBV21-1 is recorded as a pseudogene. The CDR3 covers 18 residues.

The chain has TRBV10-3 and TRBJ1-5, with 7 bases fitting TRBD1. Germline CDR1 and CDR2: ENHRY and SYGVKD. CDR3 length equals 16 residues. The ends lost 2 bases at V and 4 bases at J; junction bases unmatched: 8. CDR3 sequence (DNA): TGTGCCATCAGTGAGGTAGGGGGCACCTCTAATCAGCCCCAGCATTTT. Its protein is CAISEVGGTSNQPQHF.

The chain recombines TRBV7-3 with TRBJ1-6; no clear D gene. The CDR3 is 14 amino acids. Between the trimmed V and J ends, which lost 5 bases and 4 bases, there was a span of 9 bases. The germline V gene encodes CDR1 SGHTA and CDR2 FQGTGA. For the CDR3, the DNA is TGTGCCAGCAGCACTGGGCCTTATAATTCACCCCTCCACTTT. It codes for CASSTGPYNSPLHF.

CDR3 DNA sequence: TGTGCCAGTAGTTTAACAGGGGTGAACACTGAAGCTTTCTTT. It specifies CASSLTGVNTEAFF. The chain links TRBV19 to TRBJ1-1; 7 nucleotides line up with TRBD1. The germline gives CDR1 LNHDA, CDR2 SQIVND (reference sequence). This CDR3 spans 14 amino acids. Unmatched junction bases numbered 3, after V lost 5 bases and J lost 0 bases.

The V gene is TRBV4-3, the J gene TRBJ2-5; 7 bases are shared with TRBD2. Germline V CDR1 and CDR2: LGHNA, YSLEER. This CDR3 region has 16 residues. V gave up 6 bases and J gave up 1 base; unmatched junction bases: 11. The CDR3 loop reads CASSMGGKGAQETQYF. In DNA, the CDR3 is TGCGCCAGCAGTATGGGGGGGAAAGGGGCCCAAGAGACCCAGTACTTC.

The genes are TRBV10-3 and TRBJ2-5; 8 positions agree with TRBD2. The length of the CDR3 is 11 residues. The V gene's germline CDR1 is ENHRY and CDR2 SYGVKD. Unmatched junction bases numbered 1, after V lost 8 bases and J lost 5 bases. CDR3 nucleotides: TGTGCCATCTCGGGAGGGGAGACCCAGTACTTC. Protein sequence: CAISGGETQYF.

The rearrangement uses TRBV18 and TRBJ1-2; D call uncertain. The V and J ends lost 2 bases and 7 bases respectively, with 11 bases between them. CDR3 size: 13 residues. Germline CDR1 KGHSH, CDR2 LQKENI. The CDR3, as DNA: TGTGCCAGCTCACCAGATCTATATGGTGGCTACACCTTC. It is translated as CASSPDLYGGYTF.

A few counts support this clone. The chain uses TRBV2 and TRBJ1-2; the D is unclear. Trimming pared 7 bases from V and 2 bases from J, leaving 11 bases between. The CDR3 spans 13 residues. CDR1 SNHLY and CDR2 FYNNEI come from the germline V gene. The CDR3 coding sequence is TGTGCCAGCACCCGAAGAGGGAACTATGGCTACACCTTC. Its protein is CASTRRGNYGYTF.

This clone has more than one count but fewer than ten. The V gene is TRBV25-1, the J gene TRBJ1-1, with a possible D match to TRBD1 (5 bases). CDR3 length: 14 amino acids. Looked up from germline, CDR1 is MGHDK and CDR2 is SYGVNS. The ends were cut back, 7 bases at V and 6 bases at J, with 18 bases in the middle. The CDR3 spells CASTVGGRVAEAFF. The CDR3 nucleotides read TGTGCCAGCACCGTTGGGGGGAGGGTAGCTGAAGCTTTCTTT.

V and J are TRBV10-2 and TRBJ1-2, with 7 nucleotides matching TRBD1. Unmatched junction bases numbered 14, after V lost 6 bases and J lost 4 bases. CDR3 length: 16 residues. The germline CDR1 and CDR2 sequences are WSHSY and SAAADI. In DNA, the CDR3 is TGCGCCAGCAGCTCTACAGGGGAGGAACGGGTCTATGGCTACACCTTC. It is translated as CASSSTGEERVYGYTF.

The rearrangement links TRBV5-4 to TRBJ2-3; the match to TRBD2 covers 12 bases. The CDR3 spans 18 residues. The trim removed 4 bases at V and 4 bases at J, leaving 13 bases unmatched. Germline V gene data show CDR1 as SGHNT and CDR2 as YYREEE (reference sequence). This CDR3 reads CASSPGASGGAWADTQYF. As DNA, the CDR3 is TGTGCCAGCAGCCCCGGAGCTAGCGGGGGGGCCTGGGCAGATACGCAGTATTTT.

The genes are TRBV30 and TRBJ1-1; 8 nucleotides align to TRBD1. The trim removed 2 bases at V and 6 bases at J, leaving 5 bases unmatched. The CDR3 contains 13 residues. CDR1 is GTSNPN, CDR2 SVGIG, per germline (reference sequence). For the CDR3, the DNA is TGTGCCTGGAGTACCAGGGGGCGCGCTGAAGCTTTCTTT. Translating it yields CAWSTRGRAEAFF.

The chain joins TRBV7-9 to TRBJ1-2; D unclear. V lost 1 base to trimming and J lost 2 bases, with 8 bases between them. Germline V gene sequence: CDR1 SEHNR, CDR2 FQNEAQ (reference sequence). The CDR3 loop spans 14 amino acids. The CDR3 reads CASSLVTENYGYTF. The DNA of the CDR3 is TGTGCCAGCAGCTTAGTGACGGAGAACTATGGCTACACCTTC.

The chain recombines TRBV19 with TRBJ1-1, with unresolved D. The CDR3 is made up of 13 amino acids. Between the trimmed V and J ends, which lost 5 bases and 1 base, there was a span of 8 bases. Germline V lookup: CDR1 LNHDA, CDR2 SQIVND (reference sequence). This CDR3 is CASSALRNTEAFF. CDR3 DNA sequence: TGTGCCAGTAGTGCTCTCAGGAACACTGAAGCTTTCTTT.

V usage is TRBV11-3 and J usage is TRBJ1-1, with 9 bases lining up with TRBD1. Germline CDR1 SGHNT, CDR2 YENEEA. Trimming took 4 bases from V and 0 from J; bases not matched to a gene: 3. This CDR3 is 15 amino acids long. For the CDR3, the DNA is TGTGCCAGCAGCTCAGGGACAGGGTTGAACACTGAAGCTTTCTTT. It translates to CASSSGTGLNTEAFF.

The chain recombines TRBV6-5 with TRBJ2-1; the match to TRBD1 covers 7 bases. With V trimmed by 7 bases and J by 6 bases, 9 bases remained unmatched. Germline CDR1 and CDR2: MNHEY and SVGAGI. The CDR3 loop spans 14 amino acids. The CDR3 reads CASKGAGTANEQFF. DNA of the CDR3: TGTGCCAGCAAAGGAGCCGGGACAGCCAATGAGCAGTTCTTC.

The chain joins TRBV4-1 to TRBJ2-3, with 10 bases lining up with TRBD1. CDR1 MGHRA and CDR2 YSYEKL come from the germline V gene. The V gene end was trimmed by 5 bases and the J gene end by 2 bases; junction bases not matched to a gene: 4. The CDR3 totals 15 residues. CDR3 protein: CASSKRQGATDTQYF. The CDR3 region has the DNA TGCGCCAGCAGCAAAAGACAGGGGGCCACAGATACGCAGTATTTT.

The chain combines TRBV19 with TRBJ2-3; possible D gene TRBD2, 5 bases. CDR3 length: 15 amino acids. The germline V gene has CDR1 LNHDA and CDR2 SQIVND (reference sequence). The V end was cut by 1 base, the J end by 2 bases, with 10 bases between. In DNA form, the CDR3 reads TGTGCCAGTAGTATAGGAGGGTTTGACACAGATACGCAGTATTTT. Its protein product is CASSIGGFDTDTQYF.

The rearrangement joins TRBV18 to TRBJ1-3, with a possible D match to TRBD1 (5 bases). Trimming pared 5 bases from V and 0 bases from J, leaving 11 bases between. This CDR3 spans 15 amino acids. Germline CDR1 reads KGHSH; CDR2 reads LQKENI. CDR3 amino acids: CASSDRQISGNTIYF. As DNA, the CDR3 is TGTGCCAGCTCAGACCGACAGATCTCTGGAAACACCATATATTTT.

The chain recombines TRBV4-1 with TRBJ2-2, with 10 bases matching TRBD2. CDR1 MGHRA and CDR2 YSYEKL come from the germline V gene. J was trimmed by 4 bases and V by 4 bases; bases with no gene match: 18. The CDR3 length is 20 residues. CDR3 DNA sequence: TGCGCCAGCAGCCGGTCAGAGGTTCCAGCGGGGGGGCGCGGCACCGGGGAGCTGTTTTTT. Translation: CASSRSEVPAGGRGTGELFF.

The chain couples TRBV7-2 to TRBJ1-6; 8 positions agree with TRBD1. Per the germline V gene, CDR1 is SGHTA and CDR2 is FQGNSA. After removal of 4 bases from V and 12 bases from J, the junction contained 11 bases not matched to a gene. CDR3 length: 15 residues. CDR3 in amino acids: CASSSTGTGGLPLHF. The CDR3 DNA sequence: TGTGCCAGCAGCTCTACCGGGACAGGAGGATTACCCCTCCACTTT.

The count of this clone is one. V gene TRBV7-9 combines with J gene TRBJ1-6; D is unclear. The germline V gene has CDR1 SEHNR and CDR2 FQNEAQ (reference sequence). Between the trimmed V and J ends, which lost 3 bases and 8 bases, there was a span of 11 bases. This CDR3 comprises 14 residues. CDR3 amino acids: CASSLREKDSPLHF. Written as DNA, the CDR3 is TGTGCCAGCAGCTTGAGGGAAAAGGATTCACCCCTCCACTTT.

In DNA, the CDR3 is TGCGCCAGCAGCCCGGGTTGGACAGGGGGATATGGCTACACCTTC. Translation: CASSPGWTGGYGYTF. The rearrangement links TRBV5-1 to TRBJ1-2; 10 bases map to TRBD1. V lost 4 bases and J lost 5; bases outside the gene matches: 8. The CDR3 extends over 15 amino acids. CDR1 and CDR2 (germline): SGHRS, YFSETQ.

The V gene is TRBV7-9, the J gene TRBJ1-2; 8 positions match TRBD1. Germline loops: CDR1 SEHNR, CDR2 FQNEAQ (reference sequence). The CDR3 is made up of 15 amino acids. The V and J ends lost 5 bases and 4 bases, in that order; junction bases with no gene match: 9. The CDR3 DNA reads TGTGCCAGCAGCCTCGTCACCCAGGGGGCCTATGGCTACACCTTC. It translates to CASSLVTQGAYGYTF.